Below are 7 T cell receptor beta chains sequenced from a single sample in a study of blood T cell repertoires in COVID-19. This table comes from immunoSEQ multiplex PCR, and its TCRdb copy is limited to in-frame clones, with some not included. The sample yields 200,000 to 250,000 clones, 70% to 90% seen once. Sequencing was done on a sample of peripheral blood. The receptors come from a woman aged 30 to 39 with COVID-19, enrolled during active disease.

V gene TRBV5-1 combines with J gene TRBJ2-3; 7 bases are shared with TRBD2. Germline V gene lookup returns CDR1 SGHRS and CDR2 YFSETQ. This CDR3 is 13 amino acids long. The trim removed 6 bases at V and 4 bases at J, leaving 5 bases unmatched. CDR3 coding DNA: TGCGCCAGCACCTGGGGGGGAGCAGATACGCAGTATTTT. The encoded protein is CASTWGGADTQYF.

The J gene is TRBJ1-5, the V gene TRBV4-3; D is ambiguous. The CDR3 contains 13 residues. V was clipped by 0 bases and J by 6 bases, with 6 bases between them. CDR1 is LGHNA, CDR2 YSLEER, per germline. The CDR3 sequence: CASSQDLAQPQHF. The CDR3 DNA reads as TGCGCCAGCAGCCAAGATTTGGCTCAGCCCCAGCATTTT.

The rearrangement uses TRBV7-9 and TRBJ1-2; D might be TRBD1 (5 bases). CDR3 length: 13 amino acids. The germline CDR1 and CDR2 sequences are SEHNR and FQNEAQ (reference sequence). V was shortened by 2 bases and J by 4 bases, with 8 bases between the two germline ends. CDR3 DNA sequence: TGTGCCAGCAGCTTACGTACAGGCTATGGCTACACCTTC. Amino acids: CASSLRTGYGYTF.

Comments on this clone: The sample has other DNA sequences that encode this CDR3 too. V is TRBV5-1 and J is TRBJ1-1; no reliable D call. With 0 bases removed from V and 1 base from J, the gap between germline ends came to 10 bases. The CDR3 has 15 amino acids. The germline V gene encodes CDR1 SGHRS and CDR2 YFSETQ. CDR3 DNA sequence: TGCGCCAGCAGCTTGGTTTCCGGTTCGAACACTGAAGCTTTCTTT. Its protein product is CASSLVSGSNTEAFF.

This clone is a singleton in its sample. V usage is TRBV9 and J usage is TRBJ2-2, with TRBD2 matching 8 bases. Germline CDR1 and CDR2: SGDLS and YYNGEE. The junction had 3 bases not matched to a gene; V was cut back by 0 bases and J by 2 bases. The CDR3 has 16 residues. CDR3 protein: CASSVGLAGNTGELFF. The CDR3 nucleotides are TGTGCCAGCAGCGTAGGGCTAGCGGGTAACACCGGGGAGCTGTTTTTT.

CDR3 nucleotides: TGTGCCAGTAGTATTGGGACAGGGTATGAGCAGTTCTTC. It encodes CASSIGTGYEQFF. The J gene is TRBJ2-1, the V gene TRBV19; TRBD1 agrees at 9 bases. The germline V gene has CDR1 LNHDA and CDR2 SQIVND (reference sequence). V was pared by 3 bases and J by 8 bases, with 2 bases of the junction left unmatched. This CDR3 spans 13 amino acids.

The DNA for the CDR3 is TGTGCCAGCTCACAACAGGGGTGGGAGCAGTACGTC. Its protein product is CASSQQGWEQYV. This chain joins TRBV18 and TRBJ2-7, with 7 bases that match TRBD1. Germline V gene sequence: CDR1 KGHSH, CDR2 LQKENI. This CDR3 comprises 12 residues. V lost 4 bases and J lost 7; bases outside the gene matches: 4.